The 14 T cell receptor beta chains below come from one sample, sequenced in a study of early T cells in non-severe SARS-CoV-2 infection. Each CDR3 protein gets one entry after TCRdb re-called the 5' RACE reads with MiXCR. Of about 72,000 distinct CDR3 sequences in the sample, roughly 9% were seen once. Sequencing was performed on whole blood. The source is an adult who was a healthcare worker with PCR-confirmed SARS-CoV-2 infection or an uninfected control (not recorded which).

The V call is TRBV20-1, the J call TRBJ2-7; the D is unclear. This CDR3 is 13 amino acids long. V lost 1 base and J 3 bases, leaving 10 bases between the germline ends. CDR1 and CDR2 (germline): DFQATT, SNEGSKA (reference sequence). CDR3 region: CSARVAGYYEQYF. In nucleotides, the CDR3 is TGCAGTGCTAGAGTGGCAGGTTACTACGAGCAGTACTTC.

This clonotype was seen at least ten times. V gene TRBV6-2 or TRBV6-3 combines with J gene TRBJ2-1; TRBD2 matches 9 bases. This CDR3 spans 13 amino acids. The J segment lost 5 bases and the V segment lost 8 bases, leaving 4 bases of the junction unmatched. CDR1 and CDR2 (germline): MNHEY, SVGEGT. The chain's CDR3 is CASGRLADNEQFF. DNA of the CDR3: TGTGCCAGCGGTCGACTAGCGGACAATGAGCAGTTCTTC.

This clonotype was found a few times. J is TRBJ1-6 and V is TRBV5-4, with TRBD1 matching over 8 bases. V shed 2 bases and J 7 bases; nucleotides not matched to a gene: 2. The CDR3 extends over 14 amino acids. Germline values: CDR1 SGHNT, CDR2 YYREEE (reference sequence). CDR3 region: CASSLDRGNSPLHF. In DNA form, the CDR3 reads TGTGCCAGCAGCTTAGACAGGGGAAATTCACCCCTCCACTTT.

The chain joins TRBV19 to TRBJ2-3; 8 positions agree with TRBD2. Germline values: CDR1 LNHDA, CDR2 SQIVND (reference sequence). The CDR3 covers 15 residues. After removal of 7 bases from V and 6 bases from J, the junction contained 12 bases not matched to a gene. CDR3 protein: CASTVDWREVDTQYF. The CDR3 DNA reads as TGTGCCAGTACCGTCGACTGGCGGGAGGTTGATACGCAGTATTTT.

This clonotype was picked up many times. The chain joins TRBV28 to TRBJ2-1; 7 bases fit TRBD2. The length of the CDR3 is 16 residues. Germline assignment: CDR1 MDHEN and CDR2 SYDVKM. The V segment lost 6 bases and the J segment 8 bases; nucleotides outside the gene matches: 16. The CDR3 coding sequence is TGTGCCAGCAGCCGCCTGGGCGGGGGAGTTTCCGATGAGCAGTTCTTC. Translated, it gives CASSRLGGGVSDEQFF.

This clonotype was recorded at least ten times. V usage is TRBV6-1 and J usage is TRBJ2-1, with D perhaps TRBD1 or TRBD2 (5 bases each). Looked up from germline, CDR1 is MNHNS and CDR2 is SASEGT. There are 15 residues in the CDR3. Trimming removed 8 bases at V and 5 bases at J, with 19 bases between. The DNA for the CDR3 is TGTGCCAGCGCCTTCGGGGCCTCGAAGCACAATGAGCAGTTCTTC. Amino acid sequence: CASAFGASKHNEQFF.

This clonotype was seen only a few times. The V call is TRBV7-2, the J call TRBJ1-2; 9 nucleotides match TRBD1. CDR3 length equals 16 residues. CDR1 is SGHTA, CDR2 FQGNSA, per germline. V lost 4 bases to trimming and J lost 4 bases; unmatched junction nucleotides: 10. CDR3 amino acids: CASSSQGALQGYGYTF. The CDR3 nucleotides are TGTGCCAGCAGCTCACAGGGGGCGCTCCAAGGCTATGGCTACACCTTC.

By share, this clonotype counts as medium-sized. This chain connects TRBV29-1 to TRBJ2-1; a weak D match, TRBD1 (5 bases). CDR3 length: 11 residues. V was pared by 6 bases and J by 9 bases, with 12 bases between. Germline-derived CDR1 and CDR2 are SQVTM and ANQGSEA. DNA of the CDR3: TGCAGCGTGGAAAGGGGCGGTGAGCAGTTCTTC. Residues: CSVERGGEQFF.

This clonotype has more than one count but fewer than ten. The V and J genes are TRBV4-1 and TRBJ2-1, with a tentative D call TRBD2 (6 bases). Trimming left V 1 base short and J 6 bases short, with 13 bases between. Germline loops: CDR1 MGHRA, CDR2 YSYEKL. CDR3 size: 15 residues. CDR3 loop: CASSQVPGVGNEQFF. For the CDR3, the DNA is TGCGCCAGCAGCCAAGTTCCGGGAGTAGGCAATGAGCAGTTCTTC.

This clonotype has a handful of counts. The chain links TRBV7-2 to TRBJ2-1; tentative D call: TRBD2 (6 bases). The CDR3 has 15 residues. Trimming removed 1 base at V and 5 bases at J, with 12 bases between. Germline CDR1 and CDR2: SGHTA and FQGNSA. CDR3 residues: CASSLEGTFNNEQFF. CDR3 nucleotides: TGTGCCAGCAGCTTAGAGGGGACTTTTAACAATGAGCAGTTCTTC.

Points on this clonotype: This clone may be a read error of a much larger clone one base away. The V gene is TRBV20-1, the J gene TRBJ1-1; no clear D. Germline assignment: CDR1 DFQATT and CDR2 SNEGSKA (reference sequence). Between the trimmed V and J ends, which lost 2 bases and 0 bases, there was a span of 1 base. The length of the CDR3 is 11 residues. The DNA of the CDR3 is TGCAGTGCTAGAATGAACACTGAAGCTTTCTTT. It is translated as CSARMNTEAFF.

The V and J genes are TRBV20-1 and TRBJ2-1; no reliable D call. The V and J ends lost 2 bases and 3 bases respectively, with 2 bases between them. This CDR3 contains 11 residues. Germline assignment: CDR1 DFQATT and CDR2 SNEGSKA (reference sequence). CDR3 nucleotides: TGCAGTGCTAGAAACTACAATGAGCAGTTCTTC. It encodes CSARNYNEQFF.

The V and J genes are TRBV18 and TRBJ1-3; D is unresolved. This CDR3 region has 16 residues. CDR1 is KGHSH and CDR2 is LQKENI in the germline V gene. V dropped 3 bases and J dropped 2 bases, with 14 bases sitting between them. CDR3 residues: CASSPRSTDAGNTIYF. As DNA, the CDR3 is TGTGCCAGCTCACCCCGGTCGACCGACGCTGGAAACACCATATATTTT.

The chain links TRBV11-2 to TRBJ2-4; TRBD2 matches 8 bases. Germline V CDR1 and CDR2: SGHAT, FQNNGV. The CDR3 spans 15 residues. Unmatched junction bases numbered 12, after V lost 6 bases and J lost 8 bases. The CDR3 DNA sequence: TGTGCCAGCAGGCCAATACGGGGGGGCTTGGACATTCAGTACTTC. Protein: CASRPIRGGLDIQYF.